This T cell receptor beta chain was identified during a study of shared clonotypes between healthy human individuals. TCRdb's copy holds only in-frame clones and misses some; the assay was immunoSEQ multiplex PCR. The sample lists roughly 2 million clones, nearly 97% seen once, with about 0.13% in the top ten. Study-wide points: Naive CD4 clonotypes overlapped across a handful of donors at roughly 5.1%. Relative to clonotypes present in all four donors, those not shared had lower generation probabilities.

Looked up from germline, CDR1 is SGHRS and CDR2 is YFSETQ. Trimming shortened V by 0 bases and J by 7 bases, and 16 bases separated the two germline ends. There are 16 residues in the CDR3. Remarks on this clone: The antigen is undetermined.

The V call is TRBV5-1, the J call TRBJ1-4; a weak D match, TRBD1 (6 bases). This clonotype was sampled from a man aged 18 to 30 in good health. The sample taken for sequencing was naive CD4+ T cells sorted from blood. Stated subset: CD45RA+ positively selected. The CDR3 loop is CASSLGFTRGGEKLFF. CDR3 coding DNA: TGCGCCAGCAGCTTGGGGTTCACCAGGGGTGGTGAAAAACTGTTTTTT. The whole variable domain, filled in from reference TRBV5-1 and TRBJ1-4, reads KAGVTQTPRYLIKTRGQQVTLSCSPISGHRSVSWYQQTPGQGLQFLFEYFSETQRNKGNFPGRFSGRQFSNSRSEMNVSTLELGDSALYLCASSLGFTRGGEKLFFGSGTQLSVL.